This passage covers 20 T cell receptor beta chains from one sample sequenced in a study of cytomegalovirus exposure and HLA in healthy donors (dated by TCRdb to about 2017). Libraries came from the immunoSEQ multiplex PCR assay. A mixture of 60 forward primers for TCR Vbeta segments and 13 reverse primers for TCR Jbeta segments was used in the multiplex PCR. As stored in TCRdb, this immuneACCESS dataset retains in-frame rearrangements with V and J assigned. A fraction of the clones does not appear; measured against another copy, unresolved V genes explain less than half of the discrepancy, and the remainder lacks a known reason. Within this sample are some 110,000 clones, with 60% to 80% of them counted one time only. The leading ten clones occupy roughly a sixth of the sample. The sample taken for sequencing was PBMCs. Source of these receptors: a man aged 50 or older in good health and CMV-seropositive.

The chain employs TRBV10-3 and TRBJ1-1; the D is unclear. The CDR3 has 11 residues. The germline V gene encodes CDR1 ENHRY and CDR2 SYGVKD. V shed 6 bases and J shed 3 bases, with 5 bases lying between them. CDR3: CAIRADTEAFF. The CDR3 DNA reads TGTGCCATCAGAGCGGACACTGAAGCTTTCTTT.

V usage is TRBV28 and J usage is TRBJ2-1; a possible D gene is TRBD2 (5 bases). Trimming removed 7 bases at V and 4 bases at J, with 14 bases between. Germline values: CDR1 MDHEN, CDR2 SYDVKM. The CDR3 runs 14 residues. The CDR3 DNA follows: TGTGCCAGCAAAGGGCCCGGGGATTACAATGAGCAGTTCTTC. Amino acids: CASKGPGDYNEQFF.

V usage is TRBV5-6 and J usage is TRBJ2-7, with TRBD2 matching over 10 bases. This CDR3 has 14 residues. Germline V gene data show CDR1 as SGHDT and CDR2 as YYEEEE. The V segment lost 2 bases and the J segment 4 bases; nucleotides outside the gene matches: 3. The CDR3 DNA reads TGTGCCAGCAGCTTCGGGACTAGCGTATACGAGCAGTACTTC. This codes for CASSFGTSVYEQYF.

The chain joins TRBV19 to TRBJ2-3; maybe TRBD2 (5 bases). V lost 0 bases and J lost 6, with 13 bases in between. The length of the CDR3 is 15 residues. CDR1 LNHDA and CDR2 SQIVND come from the germline V gene (reference sequence). Here the CDR3 DNA reads TGTGCCAGTAGTATAGATCGAAAGCTAGCTGATACGCAGTATTTT. Residues: CASSIDRKLADTQYF.

The rearrangement links TRBV4-1 to TRBJ1-6; 7 bases are a match to TRBD1. In germline, CDR1 is MGHRA, CDR2 YSYEKL. This CDR3 contains 16 residues. The trim removed 1 base at V and 5 bases at J, leaving 5 bases unmatched. CDR3 region: CASSQVGGADNSPLHF. CDR3 sequence (DNA): TGCGCCAGCAGCCAAGTAGGGGGCGCGGATAATTCACCCCTCCACTTT.

This chain links TRBV5-1 with TRBJ2-1; 8 bases match TRBD1. CDR1 SGHRS and CDR2 YFSETQ come from the germline V gene. J lost 6 bases, V lost 0 bases, and 8 bases had no gene match. The CDR3 sequence is 16 residues long. The CDR3 nucleotides read TGCGCCAGCAGCTTGGGCCTCTTACAGGGGGTCAATGAGCAGTTCTTC. This encodes CASSLGLLQGVNEQFF.

This clone was picked up one time. This chain connects TRBV15 to TRBJ1-1; TRBD1 agrees at 12 bases. CDR3 length equals 20 residues. V lost 1 base to trimming and J lost 6 bases; unmatched junction nucleotides: 18. The germline V gene has CDR1 LNHNV and CDR2 YYDKDF (reference sequence). The CDR3 region is CATSRVGTGGEGSTEAEAFF. CDR3 coding DNA: TGTGCCACCAGCAGAGTGGGGACAGGGGGCGAAGGGTCCACGGAGGCTGAAGCTTTCTTT.

The rearrangement joins TRBV4-3 to TRBJ1-1, with a weak D call TRBD1 (6 bases). CDR1 LGHNA and CDR2 YSLEER come from the germline V gene. The CDR3 has 15 residues. Between the trimmed V and J ends, which lost 2 bases and 1 base, there was a span of 11 bases. The CDR3 coding sequence is TGCGCCAGCAGCCAAAACAGGGATGCGAACACTGAAGCTTTCTTT. The encoded protein is CASSQNRDANTEAFF.

The J gene is TRBJ2-7, the V gene TRBV7-9; the match to TRBD2 covers 8 bases. CDR3 length: 13 amino acids. V shed 7 bases, J shed 6 bases, and the junction held 8 bases outside the gene matches. From germline, CDR1 is SEHNR and CDR2 FQNEAQ (reference sequence). This chain's CDR3 is CASTPPTSAEQYF. For the CDR3, the DNA is TGTGCCAGCACCCCCCCGACTAGCGCCGAGCAGTACTTC.

The chain links TRBV5-6 to TRBJ2-3; 8 positions match TRBD1. Per germline, CDR1 SGHDT and CDR2 YYEEEE. The CDR3 loop spans 15 amino acids. With V trimmed by 4 bases and J by 1 base, 5 bases remained unmatched. The DNA of the CDR3 is TGTGCCAGCAGCCTCCAGGGACAGGGCACAGATACGCAGTATTTT. This encodes CASSLQGQGTDTQYF.

This clone was seen just once. The chain is built from TRBV6-4 and TRBJ2-1, with 14 bases matching TRBD2. The CDR3 is made up of 19 amino acids. Unmatched junction bases numbered 13, after V lost 3 bases and J lost 6 bases. Per the germline V gene, CDR1 is MRHNA and CDR2 is SNTAGT. The CDR3 DNA is TGTGCCAGCAGTGAGGGGCCGACTAGCGGGGGGGCCCGGGGCAATGAGCAGTTCTTC. This codes for CASSEGPTSGGARGNEQFF.

The rearrangement uses TRBV5-6 and TRBJ1-1; D is perhaps TRBD1 (6 bases). The germline V gene encodes CDR1 SGHDT and CDR2 YYEEEE. This CDR3 spans 15 amino acids. Trimming removed 0 bases at V and 0 bases at J, with 9 bases between. This CDR3 is CASSLVDRLNTEAFF. CDR3 DNA sequence: TGTGCCAGCAGCTTGGTTGACAGGCTGAACACTGAAGCTTTCTTT.

The rearrangement links TRBV6-1 to TRBJ1-4, with 7 positions matching TRBD1. Germline V CDR1 and CDR2: MNHNS, SASEGT. J was trimmed by 7 bases and V by 6 bases; bases with no gene match: 8. CDR3 length equals 14 residues. The CDR3 is CASSEQGSSEKLFF. In nucleotides, the CDR3 is TGTGCCAGCAGCGAACAGGGGTCTAGTGAAAAACTGTTTTTT.

V is TRBV6-1 and J is TRBJ1-5; TRBD1 is a possible D gene (6 bases). Trimming cost V 4 bases and J 0 bases, with 10 bases left between them. The CDR3 has 15 amino acids. CDR1 is MNHNS, CDR2 SASEGT, per germline. CDR3 protein: CASSGQVNSNQPQHF. The DNA for the CDR3 is TGTGCCAGCAGTGGACAGGTCAATAGCAATCAGCCCCAGCATTTT.

The V and J genes are TRBV5-1 and TRBJ1-3; possible D gene TRBD1, 6 bases. CDR1 and CDR2 from the germline V gene are SGHRS and YFSETQ. The V gene lost 5 bases and the J gene lost 0 bases, with 12 bases spanning the gap. The CDR3 contains 15 residues. This CDR3 is CASRPDSGSGNTIYF. The CDR3 DNA follows: TGCGCCAGCAGGCCGGACAGCGGCTCTGGAAACACCATATATTTT.

The rearrangement links TRBV28 to TRBJ2-1, with D possibly matching TRBD2 (6 bases). Germline V gene lookup returns CDR1 MDHEN and CDR2 SYDVKM. V lost 7 bases and J lost 9, with 19 bases in between. The CDR3 has 14 residues. The CDR3 reads CASTVGGQRSEQFF. In nucleotides, the CDR3 is TGTGCCAGCACCGTCGGAGGGCAAAGAAGTGAGCAGTTCTTC.

V gene TRBV28 combines with J gene TRBJ1-5; 7 bases agree with TRBD1. The ends lost 6 bases at V and 4 bases at J; junction bases unmatched: 12. The CDR3 sequence is 16 residues long. The V gene's germline CDR1 is MDHEN and CDR2 SYDVKM. CDR3 coding DNA: TGTGCCAGCAGGCGAAACCGGGACAGCCGAAATCAGCCCCAGCATTTT. Amino acids: CASRRNRDSRNQPQHF.

This clone was counted a few times. The CDR3 protein is CASSPRTGGAYEQYF. The CDR3 coding sequence is TGTGCCAGCAGTCCGCGGACAGGGGGAGCCTACGAGCAGTACTTC. This chain connects TRBV27 to TRBJ2-7, with 10 bases lining up with TRBD1. The V segment lost 5 bases and the J segment 2 bases; nucleotides outside the gene matches: 6. Looked up from germline, CDR1 is MNHEY and CDR2 is SMNVEV (reference sequence). The CDR3 totals 15 residues.

The J gene is TRBJ1-3, the V gene TRBV7-6, with D unclear. The CDR3 runs to 15 residues. Trimming shortened V by 5 bases and J by 0 bases, and 11 bases separated the two germline ends. Looked up from germline, CDR1 is SGHVS and CDR2 is FNYEAQ. The chain's CDR3 is CASSTQLASGNTIYF. In DNA form, the CDR3 reads TGTGCCAGCAGCACCCAACTCGCCTCTGGAAACACCATATATTTT.

The V call is TRBV7-9, the J call TRBJ2-1; D possibly corresponds to TRBD1 (5 bases). The CDR3 runs 13 residues. V gave up 7 bases and J gave up 4 bases, with 11 bases separating them. The germline V gene has CDR1 SEHNR and CDR2 FQNEAQ (reference sequence). This CDR3 reads CASNGANYNEQFF. The CDR3 coding sequence is TGTGCCAGCAATGGGGCGAATTACAATGAGCAGTTCTTC.